The 23 T cell receptor beta chains given below trace back to one sample, sequenced in a study of cytomegalovirus exposure and HLA in healthy donors. The PCR made use of 60 Vbeta and 13 Jbeta primers. TCRdb's copy holds only in-frame clones and misses some; the assay was immunoSEQ multiplex PCR. The table lists more than 110,000 clones, 65% to 85% of them singletons. The sequencing sample was made of PBMCs. The receptors were sampled from a man aged 50-59 years in good health and CMV-seronegative.

This clone appeared once. This sequence joins TRBV5-4 and TRBJ2-2, with TRBD2 identical over 12 bases. Germline V CDR1 and CDR2: SGHNT, YYREEE (reference sequence). This CDR3 has 17 residues. Germline trimming cut 4 bases from V and 4 bases from J; bases unmatched to any gene: 8. The CDR3 loop reads CASSPNLAGGITGELFF. DNA for the CDR3: TGTGCCAGCAGCCCAAACCTAGCGGGGGGGATCACCGGGGAGCTGTTTTTT.

This clone has just one count. The chain uses TRBV19 and TRBJ1-1; D unresolved. V shed 4 bases and J shed 0 bases, with 9 bases lying between them. Germline CDR1 reads LNHDA; CDR2 reads SQIVND (reference sequence). CDR3 size: 14 residues. CDR3 nucleotide sequence: TGTGCCAGTAGTACCGGACTTATGAACACTGAAGCTTTCTTT. Protein sequence: CASSTGLMNTEAFF.

This clone was counted once. V gene TRBV28 combines with J gene TRBJ1-2; TRBD1 matches at 8 bases. The CDR3 spans 16 residues. J gave up 2 bases and V 3 bases, and 8 bases lay outside the gene matches. Germline CDR1 MDHEN, CDR2 SYDVKM. CDR3 sequence: CASSFSPGQGNYGYTF. The CDR3 DNA follows: TGTGCCAGCAGTTTTAGCCCTGGACAGGGAAACTATGGCTACACCTTC.

The chain links TRBV29-1 to TRBJ2-5; TRBD1 matches 10 bases. Germline V gene lookup returns CDR1 SQVTM and CDR2 ANQGSEA. The CDR3 runs 16 residues. DNA of the CDR3: TGCAGTTCTCGTCAGGGGACAGGGGTTATGAGGGAGACCCAGTACTTC. Translating it yields CSSRQGTGVMRETQYF.

The chain links TRBV23-1 to TRBJ2-5, with no clear D. The J call may be faulty, since TRBJ2-7 better matches the DNA end. TRBV23-1 is an ORF; its function is uncertain. The CDR3 runs 13 residues. The CDR3 bases are TGCGCCAGCCCAAACAAGGACGACTACGAGCAGTACTTC. It codes for CASPNKDDYEQYF.

The chain has TRBV6-1 and TRBJ1-1; 8 bases match TRBD1. Trimming took 4 bases from V and 11 from J; bases not matched to a gene: 3. Germline loops: CDR1 MNHNS, CDR2 SASEGT. The CDR3 runs to 11 residues. The CDR3 DNA reads as TGTGCCAGCAGTGGGACAGGGAGTGCTTTCTTT. Its translation is CASSGTGSAFF.

The chain couples TRBV4-2 to TRBJ1-5, with TRBD1 as a possible D gene (6 bases). CDR1 is LGHNA and CDR2 is YNFKEQ in the germline V gene. CDR3 length: 16 residues. The germline V and J ends were trimmed by 0 bases and 0 bases, with 9 bases remaining between them. CDR3 residues: CASSQDWTDSNQPQHF. DNA of the CDR3: TGTGCCAGCAGCCAAGATTGGACAGATAGCAATCAGCCCCAGCATTTT.

J is TRBJ2-7 and V is TRBV30; no clear D. CDR1 is GTSNPN, CDR2 SVGIG, per germline (reference sequence). The ends were cut back, 0 bases at V and 6 bases at J, with 15 bases in the middle. The CDR3 is 14 residues long. This CDR3 reads CAWSVAGLHLEQYF. In DNA form, the CDR3 reads TGTGCCTGGAGTGTCGCAGGTCTCCATCTCGAGCAGTACTTC. The full variable domain, with the rest looked up from reference TRBV30 and TRBJ2-7, is SQTIHQWPATLVQPVGSPLSLECTVEGTSNPNLYWYRQAAGRGLQLLFYSVGIGQISSEVPQNLSASRPQDRQFILSSKKLLLSDSGFYLCAWSVAGLHLEQYFGPGTRLTVT.

The chain links TRBV19 to TRBJ2-1; 7 bases agree with TRBD1. The V and J ends lost 5 bases and 3 bases, in that order; junction bases with no gene match: 7. Germline V gene lookup returns CDR1 LNHDA and CDR2 SQIVND (reference sequence). CDR3 length: 15 amino acids. The CDR3 is CASSGRQGIYNEQFF. CDR3 DNA: TGTGCCAGTAGTGGAAGACAGGGCATCTACAATGAGCAGTTCTTC.

The V and J genes are TRBV7-2 and TRBJ1-4; perhaps TRBD1 as D (5 bases). The CDR3 is 14 amino acids. The germline V gene encodes CDR1 SGHTA and CDR2 FQGNSA. Trimming took off 1 base at V and 8 bases at J, with 11 bases between the two ends. The DNA of the CDR3 is TGTGCCAGCAGCTTAGGTCAGGGTAGGGAAAAACTGTTTTTT. Translation gives CASSLGQGREKLFF.

The rearrangement links TRBV15 to TRBJ2-2; perhaps TRBD2 as D (5 bases). The germline V gene encodes CDR1 LNHNV and CDR2 YYDKDF (reference sequence). This CDR3 contains 14 residues. Trimming shortened V by 3 bases and J by 3 bases, and 8 bases separated the two germline ends. CDR3 DNA: TGTGCCACCAGCAGGGGCGGGTACACCGGGGAGCTGTTTTTT. This sequence encodes CATSRGGYTGELFF.

CDR3 protein: CATSRVVSGNDGYTF. The DNA of the CDR3 is TGTGCCACCAGCAGAGTAGTATCGGGGAACGATGGCTACACCTTC. The chain uses TRBV15 and TRBJ1-2; D unclear. From germline, CDR1 is LNHNV and CDR2 YYDKDF (reference sequence). The CDR3 sequence is 15 residues long. The germline V and J ends were trimmed by 1 base and 6 bases, with 15 bases remaining between them.

The chain recombines TRBV7-9 with TRBJ2-5; 7 nucleotides align to TRBD1. Germline assignment: CDR1 SEHNR and CDR2 FQNEAQ (reference sequence). CDR3 length: 16 residues. V dropped 5 bases and J dropped 7; count of bases not matched to a gene: 16. The CDR3 DNA reads as TGTGCCAGCAGCGCCACCGGGACAGTTTTGTTTAGGACCCAGTACTTC. Protein: CASSATGTVLFRTQYF.

The J gene is TRBJ1-5, the V gene TRBV2, with D tentatively TRBD1 (5 bases). Trimming took off 3 bases at V and 2 bases at J, with 11 bases between the two ends. The CDR3 length is 15 residues. CDR1 SNHLY and CDR2 FYNNEI come from the germline V gene. The CDR3 DNA follows: TGTGCCAGCAGTGACCCCAGCAGGGGCAATCAGCCCCAGCATTTT. It yields the protein CASSDPSRGNQPQHF.

The genes are TRBV30 and TRBJ2-3, with 9 nucleotides matching TRBD2. Germline CDR1 GTSNPN, CDR2 SVGIG (reference sequence). Trimming cost V 8 bases and J 5 bases; bases outside gene matches: 11. The CDR3 has 14 amino acids. The chain's CDR3 is CAESRGLARDTQYF. CDR3 in DNA: TGTGCCGAAAGCAGAGGACTAGCGAGAGATACGCAGTATTTT.

The genes are TRBV9 and TRBJ1-4; 7 bases line up with TRBD1. The length of the CDR3 is 17 residues. Unmatched junction bases numbered 13, after V lost 3 bases and J lost 5 bases. CDR1 SGDLS and CDR2 YYNGEE come from the germline V gene. The CDR3 sequence: CASSAHFGATGNEKLFF. Here the CDR3 DNA reads TGTGCCAGCAGCGCCCACTTTGGGGCGACAGGGAATGAAAAACTGTTTTTT. Full variable domain (outside the CDR3, taken from reference TRBV9 and TRBJ1-4): DSGVTQTPKHLITATGQRVTLRCSPRSGDLSVYWYQQSLDQGLQFLIQYYNGEERAKGNILERFSAQQFPDLHSELNLSSLELGDSALYFCASSAHFGATGNEKLFFGSGTQLSVL.

The genes are TRBV4-1 and TRBJ2-7; a weak D match, TRBD1 (5 bases). V dropped 4 bases and J dropped 3 bases, with 16 bases sitting between them. Germline values: CDR1 MGHRA, CDR2 YSYEKL. This CDR3 contains 15 residues. The DNA for the CDR3 is TGCGCCAGCAGCCCCGAACAGGCACGCTTCTACGAGCAGTACTTC. Translating gives CASSPEQARFYEQYF.

The gene calls are TRBV7-3 and TRBJ1-1; no clear D gene. CDR1 and CDR2 from the germline V gene are SGHTA and FQGTGA. V was cut by 7 bases and J by 1 base, with 10 bases left in between. CDR3 size: 13 residues. CDR3 protein: CASTRQTNTEAFF. The CDR3 bases are TGTGCCAGCACCCGACAAACGAACACTGAAGCTTTCTTT.

This chain links TRBV5-5 with TRBJ2-7; 7 bases map to TRBD1. Germline trimming cut 3 bases from V and 3 bases from J; bases unmatched to any gene: 12. Germline CDR1 and CDR2: SGHKS and YYEKEE (reference sequence). The CDR3 spans 16 residues. The CDR3, as DNA: TGTGCCAGCAGCTCTCCATCCGGGACAGACTTCTACGAGCAGTACTTC. It is translated as CASSSPSGTDFYEQYF. Drawing the rest from reference TRBV5-5 and TRBJ2-7, the complete variable domain is DAGVTQSPTHLIKTRGQQVTLRCSPISGHKSVSWYQQVLGQGPQFIFQYYEKEERGRGNFPDRFSARQFPNYSSELNVNALLLGDSALYLCASSSPSGTDFYEQYFGPGTRLTVT.

This clone was picked up one time. The V call is TRBV5-1, the J call TRBJ1-2, with D possibly being TRBD1 (5 bases). Germline V gene data show CDR1 as SGHRS and CDR2 as YFSETQ. V lost 2 bases and J lost 6, with 8 bases in between. The CDR3 is 12 amino acids. The CDR3, as DNA: TGCGCCAGCAGCTTATCAGGGAATGGCTACACCTTC. Its protein is CASSLSGNGYTF.

The chain has TRBV19 and TRBJ1-4, with 11 nucleotides matching TRBD1. The CDR3 consists of 15 residues. V dropped 4 bases and J dropped 6; count of bases not matched to a gene: 4. Germline V gene lookup returns CDR1 LNHDA and CDR2 SQIVND (reference sequence). CDR3 loop: CASSTRTGGHEKLFF. The CDR3 DNA reads as TGTGCCAGTAGTACCAGGACAGGGGGCCATGAAAAACTGTTTTTT.

The rearrangement joins TRBV6-1 to TRBJ2-3; 15 bases agree with TRBD2. The germline V gene encodes CDR1 MNHNS and CDR2 SASEGT. CDR3 size: 18 residues. The J segment lost 0 bases and the V segment lost 4 bases, leaving 5 bases of the junction unmatched. In nucleotides, the CDR3 is TGTGCCAGCAGTGCCCGCGGGACTAGCGGGGGGAGCACAGATACGCAGTATTTT. Protein: CASSARGTSGGSTDTQYF.

This CDR3 is CASRPTGGGRYGYTF. The CDR3 DNA sequence: TGTGCCAGCAGACCCACCGGCGGGGGTCGGTATGGCTACACCTTC. This chain links TRBV25-1 with TRBJ1-2; D is possibly TRBD1 (5 bases). Trimming removed 6 bases at V and 5 bases at J, with 19 bases between. Germline V lookup: CDR1 MGHDK, CDR2 SYGVNS. The CDR3 runs 15 residues.